The clone carrying this TCR beta chain came up many times. Its antigen is unknown. CDR3-region Arm-PCR and iRepertoire HTBI primers produced the TCR beta libraries. Via MiXCR, TCRdb re-called the multiplex PCR reads, giving one row per CDR3 protein. The sample contains around 400,000 distinct CDR3 sequences, 12% of which appear only once. This entry is derived from a study of regulatory T cells in long-lasting Graves disease. Study conclusions and caveats: Among the persistent patients, thousands of public clonotypes were shared, more than the 966 shared among new patients.

Indicated time point: newly diagnosed GD, antithyroid drugs for less than 3 months. Scientists built the TCR library using RNA that was extracted from PBMCs. By American Thyroid Association guidelines, Graves' disease was diagnosed in the cohort. The data were also submitted as part of a second study, on T cells in Graves' hyperthyroidism and ophthalmopathy. As that report states: Each patient was aged 18 to 65 and had newly diagnosed hyperthyroidism of under 2 months' duration.

The sequence came from a woman under 30 with Graves disease. This material consisted of peripheral blood mononuclear cells (PBMCs), taken at new diagnosis, from a patient treated with antithyroid drugs.

In nucleotides, the CDR3 is TGTGCCAGCAGCTCCCTAGCAGCCGAGCAGTACGTC. Its protein is CASSSLAAEQYV. The V gene is TRBV7-9, the J gene TRBJ2-7; TRBD2 might be the D (5 bases). V was shortened by 4 bases and J by 6 bases, with 10 bases between the two germline ends. The V gene's germline CDR1 is SEHNR and CDR2 FQNEAQ (reference sequence). CDR3 length equals 12 residues.